This T cell receptor beta chain came from a study of T-cell reconstitution after alpha-beta-depleted transplantation in children. Preparation of the TCRbeta library was carried out with unique molecular identifiers. From the PCR reads, TCRdb called clonotypes with MiXCR, one entry per CDR3 protein. This sample has under 450,000 distinct CDR3 sequences, with less than 15% found just once. The germline V gene has CDR1 ENHRY and CDR2 SYGVKD. This CDR3 contains 15 residues. V shed 5 bases, J shed 1 base, and the junction held 5 bases outside the gene matches. This sample comprised PBMCs, obtained from the stem cell graft. This receptor was identified in a human donor who donated a stem cell graft to a child with Fanconi anemia. The chain is built from TRBV10-3 and TRBJ2-1; TRBD1 aligns across 7 bases. The CDR3 sequence is CAISKNRGSYNEQFF. For the CDR3, the DNA is TGTGCCATCAGTAAAAACAGGGGTTCCTACAATGAGCAGTTCTTC.